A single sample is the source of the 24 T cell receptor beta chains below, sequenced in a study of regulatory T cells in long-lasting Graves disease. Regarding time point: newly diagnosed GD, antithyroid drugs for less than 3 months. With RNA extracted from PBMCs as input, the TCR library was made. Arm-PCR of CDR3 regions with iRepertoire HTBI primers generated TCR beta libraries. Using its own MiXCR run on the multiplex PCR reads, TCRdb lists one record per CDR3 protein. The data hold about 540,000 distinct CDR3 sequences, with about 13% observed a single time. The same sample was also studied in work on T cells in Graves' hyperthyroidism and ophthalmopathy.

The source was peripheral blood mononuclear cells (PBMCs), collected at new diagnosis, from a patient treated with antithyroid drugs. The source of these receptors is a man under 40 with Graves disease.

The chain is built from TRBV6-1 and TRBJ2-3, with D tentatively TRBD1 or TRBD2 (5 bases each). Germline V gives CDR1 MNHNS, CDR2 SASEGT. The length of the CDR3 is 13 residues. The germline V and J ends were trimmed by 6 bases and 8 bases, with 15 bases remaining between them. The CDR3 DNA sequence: TGTGCCAGCAGGCCTGAGGGGCCCGGTACGCAGTATTTT. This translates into CASRPEGPGTQYF.

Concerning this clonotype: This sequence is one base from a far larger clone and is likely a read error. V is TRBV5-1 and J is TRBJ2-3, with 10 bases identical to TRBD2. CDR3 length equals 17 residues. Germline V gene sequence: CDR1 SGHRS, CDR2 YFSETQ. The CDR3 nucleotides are TGTTCCAGCAGCCCACGACCTCAGCGGGAGGGGTCAGATACGCAGTATTTT. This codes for CSSSPRPQREGSDTQYF.

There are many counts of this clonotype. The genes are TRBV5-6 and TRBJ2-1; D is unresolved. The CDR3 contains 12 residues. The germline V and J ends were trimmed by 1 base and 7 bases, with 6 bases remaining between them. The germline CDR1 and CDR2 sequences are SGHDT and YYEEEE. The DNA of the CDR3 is TGTGCCAGCAGCTTGCTTTTGAATGAGCAGTTCTTC. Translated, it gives CASSLLLNEQFF.

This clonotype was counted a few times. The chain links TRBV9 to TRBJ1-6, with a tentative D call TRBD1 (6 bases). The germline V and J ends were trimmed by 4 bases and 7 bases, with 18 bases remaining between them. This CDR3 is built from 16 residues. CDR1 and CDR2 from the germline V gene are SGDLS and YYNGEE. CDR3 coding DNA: TGTGCCAGCAGCCCCCGGGGGGCCTTTGGGAATTCACCCCTCCACTTT. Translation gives CASSPRGAFGNSPLHF.

CDR3 DNA: TGTGCCAGCAGCTTAGTTCTTGAGGGTCTACAAAGCTGGCATCCACCCCTCCACTTT. Translating gives CASSLVLEGLQSWHPPLHF. The gene calls are TRBV11-2 and TRBJ1-6, with D unclear. CDR1 is SGHAT, CDR2 FQNNGV, per germline. V shed 1 base and J shed 11 bases, with 27 bases lying between them. The length of the CDR3 is 19 residues.

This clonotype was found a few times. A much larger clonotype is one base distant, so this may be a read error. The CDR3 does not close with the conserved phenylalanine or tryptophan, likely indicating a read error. CDR3 in DNA: TGTGCCAGCAGTGACGGACTAGTGGAGACCCAGTACCTC. It specifies CASSDGLVETQYL. This chain uses TRBV2 with TRBJ2-5; TRBD2 agrees at 7 bases. The junction had 3 bases not matched to a gene; V was cut back by 3 bases and J by 5 bases. Germline V gene sequence: CDR1 SNHLY, CDR2 FYNNEI. This CDR3 is built from 13 residues.

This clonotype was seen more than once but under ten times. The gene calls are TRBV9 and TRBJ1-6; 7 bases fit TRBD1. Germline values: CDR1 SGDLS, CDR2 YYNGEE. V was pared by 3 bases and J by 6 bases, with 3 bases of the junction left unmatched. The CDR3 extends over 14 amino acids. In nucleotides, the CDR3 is TGTGCCAGCAGCGAGGGACAGCCTAATTCACCCCTCCACTTT. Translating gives CASSEGQPNSPLHF.

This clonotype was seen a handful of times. The CDR3 sequence is CASSSLTTSGNTIYF. The CDR3 nucleotides are TGTGCCAGCAGTTCCTTAACTACCTCTGGAAACACCATATATTTT. The rearrangement joins TRBV27 to TRBJ1-3; D gene unclear. The CDR3 spans 15 residues. In germline, CDR1 is MNHEY, CDR2 SMNVEV (reference sequence). Trimming took 4 bases from V and 0 from J, leaving 10 bases between them.

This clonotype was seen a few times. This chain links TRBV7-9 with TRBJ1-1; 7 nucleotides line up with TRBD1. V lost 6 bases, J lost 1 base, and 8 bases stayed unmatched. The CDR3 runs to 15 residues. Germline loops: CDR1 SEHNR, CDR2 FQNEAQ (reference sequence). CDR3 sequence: CASRGRQGGNTEAFF. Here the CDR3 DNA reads TGTGCCAGCAGAGGACGACAGGGAGGGAACACTGAAGCTTTCTTT.

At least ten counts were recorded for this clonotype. The CDR3 DNA reads TGTGCCAGCAGACTGAGGGACGGCAGCTCCTACGAGCAGTACTTC. Amino acid sequence: CASRLRDGSSYEQYF. The chain combines TRBV12-3 or TRBV12-4 with TRBJ2-7; either TRBD1 or TRBD2 may fit D (5 bases each). The CDR3 extends over 15 amino acids. V lost 6 bases to trimming and J lost 0 bases, with 15 bases between them.

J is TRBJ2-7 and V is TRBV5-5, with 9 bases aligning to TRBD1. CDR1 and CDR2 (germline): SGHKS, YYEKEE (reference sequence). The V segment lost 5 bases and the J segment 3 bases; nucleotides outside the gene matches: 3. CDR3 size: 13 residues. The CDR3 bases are TGTGCCAGCAGGGGGACAGGGCGCTACGAGCAGTACTTC. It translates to CASRGTGRYEQYF.

This CDR3 is CAWRQGSRYEQYF. CDR3 nucleotide sequence: TGTGCCTGGAGACAGGGGAGTAGGTACGAGCAGTACTTC. The rearrangement uses TRBV30 and TRBJ2-7, with 7 bases matching TRBD1. With 3 bases clipped from V and 4 bases from J, the junction kept 6 bases outside the gene matches. The CDR3 is 13 residues long. The germline V gene has CDR1 GTSNPN and CDR2 SVGIG (reference sequence).

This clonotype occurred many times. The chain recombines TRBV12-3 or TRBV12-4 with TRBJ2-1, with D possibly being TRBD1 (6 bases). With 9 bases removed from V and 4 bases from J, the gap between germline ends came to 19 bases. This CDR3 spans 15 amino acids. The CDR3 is CASKGSGQLYNEQFF. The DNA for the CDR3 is TGTGCCAGTAAGGGTTCCGGACAGCTATACAATGAGCAGTTCTTC.

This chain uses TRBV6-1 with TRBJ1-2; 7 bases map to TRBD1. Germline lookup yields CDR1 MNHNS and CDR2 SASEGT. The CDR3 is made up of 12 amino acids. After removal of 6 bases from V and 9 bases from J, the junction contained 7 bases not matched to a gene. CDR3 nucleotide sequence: TGTGCCAGCAGCTGGGACAGATATCGCTACACCTTC. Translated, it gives CASSWDRYRYTF.

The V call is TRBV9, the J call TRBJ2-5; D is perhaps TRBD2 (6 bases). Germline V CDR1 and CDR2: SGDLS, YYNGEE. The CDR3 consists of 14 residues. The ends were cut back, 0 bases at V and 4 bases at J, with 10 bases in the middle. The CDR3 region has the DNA TGTGCCAGCAGCGTAGCTCCAGCGGGAGAGACCCAGTACTTC. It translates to CASSVAPAGETQYF.

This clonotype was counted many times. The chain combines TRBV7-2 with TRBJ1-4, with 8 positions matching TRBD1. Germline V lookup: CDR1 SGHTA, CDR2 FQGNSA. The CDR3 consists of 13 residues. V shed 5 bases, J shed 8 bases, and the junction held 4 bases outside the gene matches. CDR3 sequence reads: CASSARDREKLFF. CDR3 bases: TGTGCCAGCAGCGCCCGGGACAGGGAAAAACTGTTTTTT.

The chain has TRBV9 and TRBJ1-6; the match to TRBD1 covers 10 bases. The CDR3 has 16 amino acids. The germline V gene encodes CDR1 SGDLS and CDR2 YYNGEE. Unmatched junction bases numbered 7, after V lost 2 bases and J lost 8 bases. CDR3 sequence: CASSVRRDRGYSPLHF. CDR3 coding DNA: TGTGCCAGCAGCGTCCGCCGGGACAGGGGTTATTCACCCCTCCACTTT.

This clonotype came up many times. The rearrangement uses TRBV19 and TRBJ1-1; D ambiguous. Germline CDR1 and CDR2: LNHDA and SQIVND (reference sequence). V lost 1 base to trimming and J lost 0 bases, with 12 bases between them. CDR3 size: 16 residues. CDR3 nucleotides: TGTGCCAGTAGTATAGGGACGGGTAATATGAACACTGAAGCTTTCTTT. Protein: CASSIGTGNMNTEAFF.

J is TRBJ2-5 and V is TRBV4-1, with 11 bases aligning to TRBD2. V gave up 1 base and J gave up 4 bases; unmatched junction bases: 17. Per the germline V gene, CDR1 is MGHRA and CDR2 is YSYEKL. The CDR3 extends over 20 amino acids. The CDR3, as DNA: TGCGCCAGCAGCCAAGGACCCCTAGAACCCGACACTAGCGGGAGAGAGACCCAGTACTTC. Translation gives CASSQGPLEPDTSGRETQYF.

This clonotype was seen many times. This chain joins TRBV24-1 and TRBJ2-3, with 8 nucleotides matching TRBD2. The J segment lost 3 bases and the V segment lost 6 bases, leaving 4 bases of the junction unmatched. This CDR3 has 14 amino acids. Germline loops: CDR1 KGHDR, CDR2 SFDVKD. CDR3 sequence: CATSRGRRTDTQYF. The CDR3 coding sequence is TGTGCCACCAGTCGCGGGAGGCGTACAGATACGCAGTATTTT.

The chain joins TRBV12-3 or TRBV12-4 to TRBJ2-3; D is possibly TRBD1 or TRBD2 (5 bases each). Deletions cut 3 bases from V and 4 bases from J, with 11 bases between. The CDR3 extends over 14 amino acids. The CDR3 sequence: CASSLRGDADTQYF. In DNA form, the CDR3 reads TGTGCCAGCAGTTTGAGGGGAGACGCAGATACGCAGTATTTT.

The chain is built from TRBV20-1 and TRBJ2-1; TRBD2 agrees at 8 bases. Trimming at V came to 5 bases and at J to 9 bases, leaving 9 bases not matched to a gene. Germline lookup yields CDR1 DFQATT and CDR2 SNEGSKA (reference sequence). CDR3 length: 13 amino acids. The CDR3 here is CSAPAGASGEQFF. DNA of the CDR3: TGCAGTGCTCCAGCGGGAGCATCGGGTGAGCAGTTCTTC.

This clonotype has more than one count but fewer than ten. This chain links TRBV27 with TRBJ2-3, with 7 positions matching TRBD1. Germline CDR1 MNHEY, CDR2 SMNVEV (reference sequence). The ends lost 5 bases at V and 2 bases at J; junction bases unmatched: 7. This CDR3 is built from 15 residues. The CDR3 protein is CASSPWDSATDTQYF. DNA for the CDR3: TGTGCCAGCAGTCCTTGGGACAGTGCCACAGATACGCAGTATTTT.

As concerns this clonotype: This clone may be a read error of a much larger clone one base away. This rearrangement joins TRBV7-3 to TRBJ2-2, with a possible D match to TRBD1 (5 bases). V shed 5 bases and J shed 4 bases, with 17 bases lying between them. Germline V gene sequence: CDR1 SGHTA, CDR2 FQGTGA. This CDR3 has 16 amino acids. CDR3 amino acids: CASSPGTGPSTGELFF. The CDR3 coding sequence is TGTGCCAGCAGCCCCGGAACAGGACCAAGCACCGGGGAGCTGTTTTTT.